The 9 T cell receptor beta chains below were found in one sample sequenced in a study of cytomegalovirus exposure and HLA in healthy donors. A multiplex PCR was run with 60 Vbeta primers and 13 Jbeta primers. Assay: immunoSEQ multiplex PCR; the TCRdb copy retains only in-frame clones and omits some. The sample records fewer than 200,000 clones, 80% to 85% being singletons. Sequenced sample: PBMCs. The receptor source for this set is a girl aged 2 to 10 in good health and CMV-seropositive.

J is TRBJ1-5 and V is TRBV30, with unresolved D. Trimming removed 0 bases from V and 2 bases from J, with 11 bases in between. This CDR3 comprises 15 residues. Germline CDR1 GTSNPN, CDR2 SVGIG (reference sequence). CDR3 protein: CAWSVGGMGNQPQHF. In DNA form, the CDR3 reads TGTGCCTGGAGTGTGGGAGGGATGGGCAATCAGCCCCAGCATTTT.

The V gene is TRBV6-6, the J gene TRBJ2-7, with D perhaps TRBD2 (6 bases). Trimming cost V 0 bases and J 0 bases, with 12 bases left between them. The CDR3 consists of 16 residues. Germline values: CDR1 MNHNY, CDR2 SVGAGI (reference sequence). Here the CDR3 reads CASSYSGGPSSYEQYF. The CDR3 region has the DNA TGTGCCAGCAGTTACTCGGGGGGACCCAGCTCCTACGAGCAGTACTTC.

V is TRBV2 and J is TRBJ2-3, with 8 bases identical to TRBD2. V lost 7 bases, J lost 4 bases, and 7 bases stayed unmatched. CDR1 is SNHLY and CDR2 is FYNNEI in the germline V gene. CDR3 length equals 14 residues. In DNA form, the CDR3 reads TGTGCCAGCACCCGCGGGGGGACCCCAGATACGCAGTATTTT. Translating gives CASTRGGTPDTQYF.

This chain joins TRBV6-5 and TRBJ2-5; perhaps TRBD2 as D (6 bases). This CDR3 is 13 amino acids long. Germline V gene lookup returns CDR1 MNHEY and CDR2 SVGAGI. With 6 bases removed from V and 7 bases from J, the gap between germline ends came to 15 bases. This CDR3 is CASSRGTESTQYF. The DNA for the CDR3 is TGTGCCAGCAGCCGCGGGACCGAGTCGACCCAGTACTTC.

The chain recombines TRBV30 with TRBJ2-1; 14 positions agree with TRBD2. The CDR3 is 18 residues long. V was clipped by 1 base and J by 0 bases; unmatched bases: 5. Per germline, CDR1 GTSNPN and CDR2 SVGIG (reference sequence). In DNA form, the CDR3 reads TGTGCCTGGAGTGGAAGGACTAGCGGGAGGTTCTCCTACAATGAGCAGTTCTTC. This encodes CAWSGRTSGRFSYNEQFF.

The V and J genes are TRBV30 and TRBJ2-5, with D possibly TRBD1 on 7 matching bases. V was pared by 4 bases and J by 8 bases, with 23 bases between. The CDR3 covers 15 residues. Germline assignment: CDR1 GTSNPN and CDR2 SVGIG (reference sequence). For the CDR3, the DNA is TGTGCCTGGACCCCACAACAGGGGAGGTTTCGAACCCAGTACTTC. Its protein is CAWTPQQGRFRTQYF.

The chain uses TRBV27 and TRBJ2-3; the match to TRBD1 covers 11 bases. The V segment lost 7 bases and the J segment 4 bases; nucleotides outside the gene matches: 7. Per germline, CDR1 MNHEY and CDR2 SMNVEV (reference sequence). The length of the CDR3 is 15 residues. The CDR3 reads CASNPWGQGADTQYF. CDR3 nucleotides: TGTGCCAGCAACCCCTGGGGACAGGGGGCAGATACGCAGTATTTT.

The rearrangement joins TRBV6-5 to TRBJ2-7; D uncertain. Germline-derived CDR1 and CDR2 are MNHEY and SVGAGI. V was pared by 2 bases and J by 4 bases, with 3 bases between. The CDR3 is 11 amino acids. The CDR3 spells CASSYLYEQYF. The CDR3 DNA follows: TGTGCCAGCAGTTACCTATACGAGCAGTACTTC.

The rearrangement uses TRBV5-1 and TRBJ1-2, with a tentative D call TRBD1 (5 bases). V was pared by 0 bases and J by 8 bases, with 11 bases between. CDR1 and CDR2 from the germline V gene are SGHRS and YFSETQ. The CDR3 loop spans 13 amino acids. In DNA, the CDR3 is TGCGCCAGCAGCTTGGACAGGTGGGGCGGCTACACCTTC. Its protein product is CASSLDRWGGYTF.